Presented here are 18 T cell receptor beta chains from one specimen sequenced in a study of blood T cells in healthy people across ages. A second PCR of 7 to 11 cycles used a sample-barcoded 5' primer and a J-beta primer mix. Via MiXCR, TCRdb re-called the 5' RACE reads, giving one row per CDR3 protein. This table has hundreds of thousands of distinct CDR3 sequences, under 25% appearing once. Sequencing used blood. These receptors were obtained from a man in his 70s in good health.

This clonotype was seen at least ten times. J is TRBJ2-3 and V is TRBV5-1; tentative D call: TRBD2 (6 bases). Trimming removed 0 bases from V and 6 bases from J, with 17 bases in between. The CDR3 runs to 16 residues. Germline CDR1 and CDR2: SGHRS and YFSETQ. This chain's CDR3 is CASSLESGALGDTQYF. CDR3 DNA sequence: TGCGCCAGCAGCTTGGAATCGGGAGCCCTCGGGGATACGCAGTATTTT. Full variable domain (missing parts from reference TRBV5-1 and TRBJ2-3): KAGVTQTPRYLIKTRGQQVTLSCSPISGHRSVSWYQQTPGQGLQFLFEYFSETQRNKGNFPGRFSGRQFSNSRSEMNVSTLELGDSALYLCASSLESGALGDTQYFGPGTRLTVL.

This chain uses TRBV9 with TRBJ1-1, with 8 bases identical to TRBD1. The length of the CDR3 is 15 residues. Germline CDR1 reads SGDLS; CDR2 reads YYNGEE. V dropped 4 bases and J dropped 0; count of bases not matched to a gene: 5. This chain's CDR3 is CASSTQDRVNTEAFF. As DNA, the CDR3 is TGTGCCAGCAGCACCCAGGACAGGGTGAACACTGAAGCTTTCTTT.

The rearrangement links TRBV12-3 or TRBV12-4 to TRBJ2-2; D may be TRBD2 (6 bases). V gave up 5 bases and J gave up 0 bases, with 19 bases separating them. The CDR3 extends over 18 amino acids. The CDR3: CASSRMTRLKTNTGELFF. In DNA form, the CDR3 reads TGTGCCAGCAGTAGGATGACTAGGCTAAAAACGAACACCGGGGAGCTGTTTTTT.

This clonotype was seen only a few times. The chain uses TRBV29-1 and TRBJ1-1, with TRBD1 as a possible D gene (6 bases). CDR3 length equals 14 residues. Germline V CDR1 and CDR2: SQVTM, ANQGSEA. V was shortened by 4 bases and J by 5 bases, with 17 bases between the two germline ends. The CDR3 sequence is CSVVVGGGRTEAFF. DNA for the CDR3: TGCAGCGTTGTCGTAGGGGGAGGAAGAACTGAAGCTTTCTTT.

CDR3 loop: CASSPYTGNTEAFF. Written as DNA, the CDR3 is TGTGCCAGCTCACCATATACAGGGAACACTGAAGCTTTCTTT. The chain joins TRBV18 to TRBJ1-1, with a possible D match to TRBD1 (5 bases). V lost 2 bases and J lost 1, with 8 bases in between. The germline V gene has CDR1 KGHSH and CDR2 LQKENI. The CDR3 runs 14 residues.

This clonotype was observed a handful of times. V usage is TRBV10-3 and J usage is TRBJ2-5; D might be TRBD1 (6 bases). The closer fit of TRBJ2-1 to the DNA end suggests the J call may be wrong. CDR3 length equals 13 residues. CDR1 is ENHRY, CDR2 SYGVKD, per germline. DNA for the CDR3: TGTGCCATCAGGGGGGCGGATTACAATGAGCAGTTCTTC. Translating gives CAIRGADYNEQFF.

To note about this clonotype: Sequence at one end of the junction differs from germline and may be a read error. V and J are TRBV10-3 and TRBJ2-5; 7 bases map to TRBD1. This CDR3 has 14 amino acids. Germline V gene data show CDR1 as ENHRY and CDR2 as SYGVKD. CDR3 region: CAISDRGSQGTQYF. The CDR3 DNA follows: TGTGCCATCAGTGACAGGGGGTCCCAAGGGACCCAGTACTTC.

The chain uses TRBV7-9 and TRBJ1-4; D not certain. Trimming took 2 bases from V and 5 from J, leaving 12 bases between them. CDR1 and CDR2 from the germline V gene are SEHNR and FQNEAQ (reference sequence). The CDR3 contains 15 residues. As DNA, the CDR3 is TGTGCCAGCAGCTTACAGTGGGCAGAGAATGAAAAACTGTTTTTT. Translated: CASSLQWAENEKLFF.

The chain has TRBV3-1 and TRBJ1-1; 7 bases are a match to TRBD1. CDR1 is LGHDT, CDR2 YNNKEL, per germline (reference sequence). V dropped 3 bases and J dropped 1; count of bases not matched to a gene: 5. This CDR3 comprises 15 residues. The CDR3 DNA follows: TGTGCCAGCAGCCAGCCTCGACAGGGGAACACTGAAGCTTTCTTT. As protein: CASSQPRQGNTEAFF.

The chain is built from TRBV15 and TRBJ2-7; 10 nucleotides line up with TRBD1. This CDR3 is 13 amino acids long. V dropped 8 bases and J dropped 3; count of bases not matched to a gene: 4. Germline CDR1 reads LNHNV; CDR2 reads YYDKDF (reference sequence). CDR3 sequence: CATSGTGVYEQYF. The CDR3, as DNA: TGTGCCACCTCCGGGACAGGGGTCTACGAGCAGTACTTC.

The V call is TRBV6-1, the J call TRBJ1-6; a possible D gene is TRBD1 (6 bases). CDR3 length: 17 amino acids. Germline V lookup: CDR1 MNHNS, CDR2 SASEGT. The ends were cut back, 7 bases at V and 1 base at J, with 17 bases in the middle. The CDR3 DNA is TGTGCCAGCACCGATAAAACAGGGACGTCCTATAATTCACCCCTCCACTTT. The encoded protein is CASTDKTGTSYNSPLHF.

The genes are TRBV6-2 or TRBV6-3 and TRBJ2-5; 9 positions agree with TRBD2. The junction had 8 bases not matched to a gene; V was cut back by 6 bases and J by 3 bases. This CDR3 is 15 amino acids long. CDR1 is MNHEY, CDR2 SVGEGT, per germline. As DNA, the CDR3 is TGTGCCAGCAGACGCAGAGCGGGAGGTAAAGAGACCCAGTACTTC. This encodes CASRRRAGGKETQYF.

This chain links TRBV7-6 with TRBJ2-3, with 9 nucleotides matching TRBD1. In germline, CDR1 is SGHVS, CDR2 FNYEAQ. J was trimmed by 4 bases and V by 5 bases; bases with no gene match: 10. This CDR3 is built from 16 residues. The CDR3 protein is CASSQAGTGSADTQYF. The CDR3 region has the DNA TGTGCCAGCAGCCAAGCCGGGACAGGGTCCGCAGATACGCAGTATTTT.

This clonotype was counted many times. The V and J genes are TRBV15 and TRBJ2-3; 11 bases match TRBD2. V lost 0 bases and J lost 2; bases outside the gene matches: 10. This CDR3 contains 19 residues. The V gene's germline CDR1 is LNHNV and CDR2 YYDKDF (reference sequence). CDR3 nucleotide sequence: TGTGCCACCAGCAGAGATCAAAAGACTAGCGGGATCCACACAGATACGCAGTATTTT. It translates to CATSRDQKTSGIHTDTQYF.

The rearrangement uses TRBV6-5 and TRBJ1-2, with a possible D match to TRBD1 (5 bases). This CDR3 has 10 residues. V dropped 11 bases and J dropped 7 bases, with 11 bases sitting between them. The V gene's germline CDR1 is MNHEY and CDR2 SVGAGI. This CDR3 reads CAQRGAGYTF. CDR3 DNA sequence: TGTGCCCAAAGGGGAGCTGGCTACACCTTC.

This clonotype was seen ten or more times. The gene calls are TRBV7-2 and TRBJ2-5, with D perhaps being TRBD1 or TRBD2 (5 bases each). Germline lookup yields CDR1 SGHTA and CDR2 FQGNSA. V shed 3 bases and J shed 5 bases, with 10 bases lying between them. The CDR3 totals 13 residues. CDR3 in DNA: TGTGCCAGCAGCTTTGGGGGTGCGGAGACCCAGTACTTC. This sequence encodes CASSFGGAETQYF.

This clonotype appeared many times. The chain uses TRBV29-1 and TRBJ1-2, with TRBD1 identical over 8 bases. Germline CDR1 and CDR2: SQVTM and ANQGSEA. This CDR3 is built from 14 residues. V gave up 7 bases and J gave up 1 base; unmatched junction bases: 8. The CDR3 bases are TGCAGCGGCCGGACAGGGTTTCTTAACTATGGCTACACCTTC. Its protein is CSGRTGFLNYGYTF.

The gene calls are TRBV20-1 and TRBJ2-5; D might be TRBD2 (6 bases). Germline values: CDR1 DFQATT, CDR2 SNEGSKA (reference sequence). This CDR3 contains 14 residues. V was trimmed by 3 bases and J by 5 bases, leaving 16 bases between them. CDR3 sequence (DNA): TGCAGTGCTAGGAGTGGGAGGATGCGGGAGACCCAGTACTTC. This translates into CSARSGRMRETQYF.